This T cell receptor beta chain was sequenced for a study of control samples from healthy donors and cancer patients. Sequencing was performed with immunoSEQ multiplex PCR; in TCRdb, only in-frame clones are kept and a portion is missing. The repertoire consists of 150,000 to 200,000 clones, with around 90% occurring once and the leading ten covering about 1.7%. Specimen: blood. The TCR comes from a man aged 18-30 years in good health.

The CDR3 sequence is CASSQNRGLNTGELFF. DNA of the CDR3: TGCGCCAGCAGCCAAAATCGAGGGCTGAACACCGGGGAGCTGTTTTTT. The V and J genes are TRBV5-1 and TRBJ2-2, with D tentatively TRBD2 (5 bases). Trimming removed 4 bases from V and 1 base from J, with 14 bases in between. Germline V lookup: CDR1 SGHRS, CDR2 YFSETQ. The CDR3 is made up of 16 amino acids.